The 32 T cell receptor beta chains listed next were all sequenced from one sample in a study of tumor and adjacent non-tumor tissue in lung cancer. No cell sorting was done before RNA was extracted from the tissue. Three rounds of nested PCR, following a modified ARM-PCR protocol, produced the TCRbeta library. Each CDR3 protein gets one entry after TCRdb re-called the multiplex PCR reads with MiXCR. This sample has roughly 76,000 distinct CDR3 sequences, with around 65% found just once. Sequencing input: lung tumor tissue. The receptor source for this set is a woman aged 65 to 85 with non-small cell lung cancer.

Worth noting for this clonotype: This is likely a read error, given that the CDR3 carries no conserved phenylalanine or tryptophan at its end. As DNA, the CDR3 is TGTGCCAGCAGCTTGTGGGTAGCGGCCTCCAATGAGCAGTTCTTA. Translated: CASSLWVAASNEQFL. The V and J genes are TRBV7-9 and TRBJ2-1, with a tentative D call TRBD2 (6 bases). Germline assignment: CDR1 SEHNR and CDR2 FQNEAQ (reference sequence). Trimming removed 3 bases at V and 6 bases at J, with 15 bases between. CDR3 length: 15 amino acids.

This chain joins TRBV7-8 and TRBJ2-2, with 7 positions matching TRBD2. The germline V gene has CDR1 SGHVS and CDR2 FQNEAQ. The CDR3 has 15 amino acids. V trimming: 1 base; J trimming: 5 bases; junction bases outside the gene matches: 4. CDR3 sequence: CASSLVGRKTGELFF. CDR3 in DNA: TGTGCCAGCAGCTTAGTCGGGAGGAAGACCGGGGAGCTGTTTTTT.

The sample holds many counts of this clonotype. The chain is built from TRBV10-3 and TRBJ1-5, with a weak D call TRBD1 (5 bases). The CDR3 runs 15 residues. The ends were cut back, 9 bases at V and 0 bases at J, with 15 bases in the middle. Germline V gives CDR1 ENHRY, CDR2 SYGVKD. The CDR3 loop is CAISIGDPSNQPQHF. The DNA of the CDR3 is TGTGCCATTTCGATCGGGGACCCTAGCAATCAGCCCCAGCATTTT.

Details on this clonotype: One base away lies a much larger clone, so this may be a sequencing read error. The chain combines TRBV7-9 with TRBJ2-3; maybe TRBD1 (7 bases). Germline loops: CDR1 SEHNR, CDR2 FQNEAQ (reference sequence). This CDR3 comprises 16 residues. With 4 bases removed from V and 0 bases from J, the gap between germline ends came to 14 bases. CDR3 nucleotide sequence: TGTGCCAGCAGCTCACCAGGGGGGAGAAGCACAGATACGCAGTATTTT. Translation: CASSSPGGRSTDTQYF.

Note on this clonotype: The junction departs from the called germline gene at one end, perhaps through a read error. Written as DNA, the CDR3 is TGTGTCAGCAGCGGCGGGACTAGCGTAGAGACCCACTACTTC. It codes for CVSSGGTSVETHYF. V and J are TRBV6-1 and TRBJ2-5; 10 bases align to TRBD2. CDR3 length: 14 residues. Germline-derived CDR1 and CDR2 are MNHNS and SASEGT.

The chain combines TRBV18 with TRBJ1-2, with 7 nucleotides matching TRBD1. Germline trimming cut 1 base from V and 2 bases from J; bases unmatched to any gene: 7. The V gene's germline CDR1 is KGHSH and CDR2 LQKENI. The CDR3 contains 16 residues. The CDR3 nucleotides read TGTGCCAGCTCACCACAGAGCCAGGGGGGAAACTATGGCTACACCTTC. Amino acid sequence: CASSPQSQGGNYGYTF.

The chain carries TRBV5-5 and TRBJ1-2; D not resolved. This CDR3 comprises 15 residues. With 0 bases removed from V and 4 bases from J, the gap between germline ends came to 13 bases. CDR1 SGHKS and CDR2 YYEKEE come from the germline V gene (reference sequence). The CDR3 loop reads CASSLAPGIGYGYTF. The CDR3 bases are TGTGCCAGCAGCTTGGCCCCCGGCATTGGCTATGGCTACACCTTC.

This clonotype was detected a few times. One end of the junction fails to match germline, which may point to a read error. Here the CDR3 reads CVSSQMTSGSDEQFF. CDR3 DNA: TGTGTCAGCAGCCAGATGACTAGCGGGAGTGACGAGCAGTTCTTC. V gene TRBV4-2 combines with J gene TRBJ2-1; 12 nucleotides agree with TRBD2. Germline lookup yields CDR1 LGHNA and CDR2 YNFKEQ. The CDR3 runs to 15 residues.

Notes on this clonotype: One end of the junction fails to match germline, which may point to a read error. This rearrangement joins TRBV4-1 to TRBJ1-1, with D hard to call. Germline CDR1 is MGHRA and CDR2 is YSYEKL. There are 15 residues in the CDR3. The CDR3 is CASSQALPMNTEALF. The CDR3 DNA is TGCGCCAGTAGCCAAGCACTACCTATGAACACTGAAGCTCTCTTT.

In this sample, this clonotype turned up many times. The gene calls are TRBV4-1 and TRBJ1-5; D may be TRBD1 (6 bases). V lost 2 bases, J lost 0 bases, and 11 bases lay in between. Per germline, CDR1 MGHRA and CDR2 YSYEKL. The CDR3 loop spans 16 amino acids. CDR3 DNA sequence: TGCGCCAGCAGCCAAATAGGGGGGGATAGCAATCAGCCCCAGCATTTT. Protein product: CASSQIGGDSNQPQHF.

With regard to this clonotype: This may be a read error: a much more frequent sequence differs by one nucleotide. The chain employs TRBV28 and TRBJ2-1; D is possibly TRBD2 (5 bases). Germline lookup yields CDR1 MDHEN and CDR2 SYDVKM. The ends were cut back, 1 base at V and 13 bases at J, with 23 bases in the middle. The CDR3 is 16 amino acids. The CDR3 loop reads CASSLFATRGGRTQFF. The CDR3 DNA follows: TGTGCCAGCAGTTTATTCGCCACTAGAGGAGGAAGGACCCAGTTCTTC.

Comment on this clonotype: The junction departs from germline at one end; a sequencing error may be responsible. The rearrangement joins TRBV5-5 to TRBJ2-3; D possibly corresponds to TRBD2 (6 bases). CDR1 and CDR2 from the germline V gene are SGHKS and YYEKEE (reference sequence). CDR3 length: 15 residues. The CDR3 sequence is CTSSLAVREVDTQYF. The CDR3 DNA sequence: TGTACCAGCAGCTTGGCGGTGCGGGAAGTAGATACGCAGTATTTT.

The rearrangement joins TRBV30 to TRBJ1-1; D gene unclear. The length of the CDR3 is 11 residues. The germline V gene has CDR1 GTSNPN and CDR2 SVGIG (reference sequence). The CDR3 DNA reads TGTGTGGATGAGAGGAACACTGAAGCTTTCTTT. Translated, it gives CVDERNTEAFF.

About this clonotype itself: A single base separates this from a much larger clone, so it may be a read error. The rearrangement joins TRBV24-1 to TRBJ2-5; tentative D call: TRBD2 (6 bases). This CDR3 contains 15 residues. From germline, CDR1 is KGHDR and CDR2 SFDVKD. This CDR3 reads CATSALGGSRETQCF. CDR3 in DNA: TGTGCCACCAGTGCCCTGGGGGGATCGAGAGAGACCCAGTGCTTC.

In the case of this clonotype: A junction boundary mismatches the germline segment, possibly from a read error. This chain links TRBV4-2 with TRBJ2-1, with 7 nucleotides matching TRBD2. CDR1 is LGHNA and CDR2 is YNFKEQ in the germline V gene. The CDR3 loop spans 16 amino acids. As DNA, the CDR3 is TGTGCCAGAAGCCAAGACGGGCTAGCGGACTACAATGGGCAGTTCTTC. It encodes CARSQDGLADYNGQFF.

The chain has TRBV11-3 and TRBJ2-1; perhaps TRBD1 as D (5 bases). Looked up from germline, CDR1 is SGHNT and CDR2 is YENEEA. V shed 0 bases and J shed 8 bases, with 11 bases lying between them. The CDR3 length is 14 residues. CDR3 protein: CASSLDSDMYEQFF. The CDR3 DNA reads TGTGCCAGCAGCTTAGATTCGGACATGTATGAGCAGTTCTTC.

This clonotype appeared a few times. At one end the junction does not follow the germline gene, possibly because of a read error. The genes are TRBV20-1 and TRBJ2-3, with a possible D match to TRBD2 (5 bases). The CDR3 covers 13 residues. Germline V gene sequence: CDR1 DFQATT, CDR2 SNEGSKA (reference sequence). CDR3 residues: CSASYLAPDTRYF. For the CDR3, the DNA is TGCAGTGCTAGTTATCTAGCCCCAGATACGCGGTATTTT.

The genes are TRBV5-4 and TRBJ1-6, with D unresolved. In germline, CDR1 is SGHNT, CDR2 YYREEE (reference sequence). The CDR3 covers 17 residues. The V end lost 3 bases, the J end lost 3 bases, and 16 bases lay between the germline ends. CDR3 residues: CASSYNLNILYNSPLHF. CDR3 in DNA: TGTGCCAGCAGCTATAATCTAAACATTCTCTATAATTCACCCCTCCACTTT.

This clonotype is judged medium-sized. CDR3 bases: TGTGCCAGCAGTTACGATGGGACTAGCGGAGACGAGCAGTACTTC. It encodes CASSYDGTSGDEQYF. The chain has TRBV6-2 or TRBV6-3 and TRBJ2-7, with 11 bases aligning to TRBD2. J gave up 5 bases and V 2 bases, and 5 bases lay outside the gene matches. The CDR3 totals 15 residues. Germline CDR1 is MNHEY and CDR2 is SVGEGT.

In regard to this clonotype: At one boundary the junction diverges from the germline segment, which might be a read error. The J gene is TRBJ1-5, the V gene TRBV28, with D possibly matching TRBD1 (6 bases). The CDR3 covers 14 residues. The germline V gene encodes CDR1 MDHEN and CDR2 SYDVKM. The DNA of the CDR3 is TGTGCCAGCGGGCTGGGGGCTTGTCATCAGCTCCAGCATTTT. Its translation is CASGLGACHQLQHF. The complete variable domain, with remaining parts taken from reference TRBV28 and TRBJ1-5, reads DVKVTQSSRYLVKRTGEKVFLECVQDMDHENMFWYRQDPGLGLRLIYFSYDVKMKEKGDIPEGYSVSREKKERFSLILESASTNQTSMYLCASGLGACHQLQHFGDGTRLSIL.

By its share, this clonotype is medium-sized (0.01 to 0.1%). J is TRBJ1-2 and V is TRBV4-1; TRBD1 is a possible D gene (6 bases). Trimming pared 2 bases from V and 2 bases from J, leaving 15 bases between. The CDR3 length is 16 residues. In germline, CDR1 is MGHRA, CDR2 YSYEKL. CDR3 protein: CASSQRDRNRNYGYTF. The CDR3 DNA reads as TGCGCCAGCAGCCAAAGAGACAGGAACCGGAACTATGGCTACACCTTC.

As to this clonotype: No conserved phenylalanine or tryptophan is present at the end of the CDR3, so a read error is the likely explanation. This rearrangement joins TRBV29-1 to TRBJ2-5; 8 bases match TRBD1. Germline assignment: CDR1 SQVTM and CDR2 ANQGSEA. This CDR3 region has 13 residues. The V and J ends lost 8 bases and 4 bases, in that order; junction bases with no gene match: 9. As DNA, the CDR3 is TGCAGCACACAGGGACAGGTCAGAGAGACCCAGTACATC. This codes for CSTQGQVRETQYI.

This clonotype is large by share. This sequence joins TRBV4-1 and TRBJ2-1; D remains unclear. The germline V and J ends were trimmed by 1 base and 0 bases, with 7 bases remaining between them. Germline V gene lookup returns CDR1 MGHRA and CDR2 YSYEKL. This CDR3 has 15 amino acids. The CDR3 sequence: CASSQGQSSYNEQFF. Here the CDR3 DNA reads TGCGCCAGCAGCCAAGGTCAGAGCTCCTACAATGAGCAGTTCTTC.

Note on this clonotype: A much bigger clone sits one base away, suggesting this may be a read error. This CDR3 is missing its conserved last phenylalanine or tryptophan, likely due to a read error. V usage is TRBV5-4 and J usage is TRBJ2-7, with 8 bases matching TRBD1. CDR3 length equals 13 residues. The J segment lost 3 bases and the V segment lost 4 bases, leaving 3 bases of the junction unmatched. In germline, CDR1 is SGHNT, CDR2 YYREEE (reference sequence). The CDR3 DNA reads TGTGCCAGCAGCAACGGACAGGGCTACGAGCAGTACTTA. Translation gives CASSNGQGYEQYL.

Remarks on this clonotype: This clone may be a read error of a much larger clone one base away. V is TRBV5-5 and J is TRBJ2-5; tentative D call: TRBD2 (6 bases). V dropped 6 bases and J dropped 2 bases, with 17 bases sitting between them. Germline V gene data show CDR1 as SGHKS and CDR2 as YYEKEE (reference sequence). The CDR3 is 15 residues long. The CDR3 loop is CASNFWSGGQETQYF. CDR3 nucleotide sequence: TGTGCCAGCAACTTCTGGTCAGGAGGGCAAGAGACCCAGTACTTC.

This clonotype is classed as large. J is TRBJ1-5 and V is TRBV6-1; maybe TRBD1 (6 bases). The CDR3 is 15 residues long. The V end lost 3 bases, the J end lost 9 bases, and 18 bases lay between the germline ends. Looked up from germline, CDR1 is MNHNS and CDR2 is SASEGT. The CDR3 DNA reads TGTGCCAGCAGTGACTTTCACAGGGACCCAGGGCCCCAGCATTTT. It specifies CASSDFHRDPGPQHF.

The chain uses TRBV18 and TRBJ1-1; possible D gene TRBD1, 6 bases. This CDR3 contains 15 residues. Germline V gene lookup returns CDR1 KGHSH and CDR2 LQKENI. The V end was cut by 3 bases, the J end by 3 bases, with 14 bases between. The CDR3 protein is CASSPEGRGDTEAFF. The CDR3 bases are TGTGCCAGCTCACCTGAGGGCAGGGGAGACACTGAAGCTTTCTTT.

CDR3 sequence reads: CASSRRLATSTDIQYF. DNA of the CDR3: TGTGCCAGCAGCCGTAGACTAGCGACTAGCACAGATATACAGTATTTT. V gene TRBV6-6 combines with J gene TRBJ2-3; 8 bases match TRBD2. Trimming at V came to 6 bases and at J to 12 bases, leaving 20 bases not matched to a gene. The germline V gene encodes CDR1 MNHNY and CDR2 SVGAGI (reference sequence). This CDR3 region has 16 residues.

This clonotype was seen ten or more times. The CDR3 loop reads CASKRGGGDSNQPQHF. The DNA for the CDR3 is TGTGCCAGCAAAAGGGGGGGGGGAGATAGCAATCAGCCCCAGCATTTT. The chain carries TRBV6-1 and TRBJ1-5; TRBD1 is a possible D gene (6 bases). The CDR3 sequence is 16 residues long. V lost 7 bases to trimming and J lost 0 bases, with 16 bases between them. Germline values: CDR1 MNHNS, CDR2 SASEGT.

This clonotype was seen only a few times. The V gene is TRBV5-8, the J gene TRBJ2-2, with D perhaps matching TRBD1 (6 bases). The germline V and J ends were trimmed by 6 bases and 1 base, with 10 bases remaining between them. The CDR3 has 14 residues. Germline-derived CDR1 and CDR2 are SGHTS and YDEGEE. The CDR3 protein is CASTGTLNTGELFF. CDR3 nucleotide sequence: TGTGCCAGCACCGGGACACTGAACACCGGGGAGCTGTTTTTT.

In the case of this clonotype: The junction does not match germline at one end; this may be a read error. CDR3 in DNA: TGTGCCAGCAGCTTAGTAGGGGACCCTAGCACAAATACGCAGTATTTT. Translation: CASSLVGDPSTNTQYF. The chain couples TRBV7-2 to TRBJ2-3; D possibly uses TRBD1 or TRBD2 (5 bases each). The germline V gene has CDR1 SGHTA and CDR2 FQGNSA. The CDR3 runs 16 residues. The full variable domain, its missing parts supplied by reference TRBV7-2 and TRBJ2-3, is GAGVSQSPSNKVTEKGKDVELRCDPISGHTALYWYRQSLGQGLEFLIYFQGNSAPDKSGLPSDRFSAERTGGSVSTLTIQRTQQEDSAVYLCASSLVGDPSTNTQYFGPGTRLTVL.

Note on this clonotype: The junction differs from germline at one of its ends, possibly a read error. In nucleotides, the CDR3 is TGTGCCAGCAGTAAGACAGGGCTTGATGAGCAGTTCTTC. Translating gives CASSKTGLDEQFF. The rearrangement links TRBV19 to TRBJ2-1, with TRBD1 matching over 7 bases. This CDR3 contains 13 residues. Germline V CDR1 and CDR2: LNHDA, SQIVND (reference sequence).